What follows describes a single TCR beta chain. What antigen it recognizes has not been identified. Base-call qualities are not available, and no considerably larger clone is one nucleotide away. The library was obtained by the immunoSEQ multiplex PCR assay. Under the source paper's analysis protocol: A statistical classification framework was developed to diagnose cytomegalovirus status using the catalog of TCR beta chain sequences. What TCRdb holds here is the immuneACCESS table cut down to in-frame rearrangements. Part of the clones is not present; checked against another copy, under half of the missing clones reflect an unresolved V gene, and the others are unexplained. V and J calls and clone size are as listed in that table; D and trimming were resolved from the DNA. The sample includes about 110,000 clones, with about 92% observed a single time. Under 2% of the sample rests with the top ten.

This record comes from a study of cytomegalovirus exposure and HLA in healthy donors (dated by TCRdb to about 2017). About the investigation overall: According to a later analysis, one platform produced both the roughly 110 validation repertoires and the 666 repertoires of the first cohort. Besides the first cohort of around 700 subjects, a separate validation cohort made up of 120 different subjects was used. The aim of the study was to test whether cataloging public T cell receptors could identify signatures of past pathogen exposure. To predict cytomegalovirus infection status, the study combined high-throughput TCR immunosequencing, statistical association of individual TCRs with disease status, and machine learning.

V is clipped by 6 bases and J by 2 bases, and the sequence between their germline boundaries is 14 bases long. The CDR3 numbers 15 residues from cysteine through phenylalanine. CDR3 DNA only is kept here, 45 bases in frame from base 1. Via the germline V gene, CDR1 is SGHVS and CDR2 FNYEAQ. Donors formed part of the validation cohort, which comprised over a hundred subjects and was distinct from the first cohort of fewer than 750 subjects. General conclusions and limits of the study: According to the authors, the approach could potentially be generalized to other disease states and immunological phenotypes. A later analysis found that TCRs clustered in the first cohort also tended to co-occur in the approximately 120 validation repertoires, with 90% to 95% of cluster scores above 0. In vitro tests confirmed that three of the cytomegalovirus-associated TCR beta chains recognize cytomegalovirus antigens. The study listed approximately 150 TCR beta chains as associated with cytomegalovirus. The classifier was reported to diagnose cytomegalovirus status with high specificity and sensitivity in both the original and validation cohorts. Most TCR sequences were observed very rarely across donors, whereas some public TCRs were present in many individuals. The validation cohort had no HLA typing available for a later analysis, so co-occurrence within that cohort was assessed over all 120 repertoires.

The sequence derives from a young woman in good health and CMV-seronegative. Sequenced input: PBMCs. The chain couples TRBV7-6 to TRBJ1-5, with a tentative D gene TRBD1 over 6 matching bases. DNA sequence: TGTGCCAGCAGTATGGGGGCAGGAGGCAATCAGCCCCAGCATTTT. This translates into CASSMGAGGNQPQHF. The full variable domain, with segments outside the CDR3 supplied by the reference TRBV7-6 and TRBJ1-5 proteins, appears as GAGVSQSPRYKVTKRGQDVALRCDPISGHVSLYWYRQALGQGPEFLTYFNYEAQQDKSGLPNDRFSAERPEGSISTLTIQRTEQRDSAMYRCASSMGAGGNQPQHFGDGTRLSIL.